Each of the 9 T cell receptor beta chains below was sequenced from the same sample in a study of blood T cell repertoires in COVID-19. This table comes from immunoSEQ multiplex PCR, and its TCRdb copy is limited to in-frame clones, with some not included. The sample has approximately 380,000 clones; approximately 90% are singletons. Sample: PBMCs or T cells enriched from blood (not recorded which). The receptors were sampled from a woman in her thirties or forties who had been exposed to COVID-19.

Here the CDR3 reads CACVSSGNTIYF. DNA of the CDR3: TGTGCCTGCGTGTCCTCTGGAAACACCATATATTTT. The chain links TRBV30 to TRBJ1-3; D is uncertain. In germline, CDR1 is GTSNPN, CDR2 SVGIG (reference sequence). Trimming removed 6 bases from V and 0 bases from J, with 6 bases in between. This CDR3 region has 12 residues.

This rearrangement joins TRBV30 to TRBJ2-7; TRBD1 agrees at 7 bases. V lost 4 bases and J lost 7; bases outside the gene matches: 10. CDR1 and CDR2 (germline): GTSNPN, SVGIG (reference sequence). The CDR3 spans 13 residues. Written as DNA, the CDR3 is TGTGCCTGGAATAGGGACAGAACTGGAGAGCAGTACTTC. Protein: CAWNRDRTGEQYF.

The rearrangement joins TRBV18 to TRBJ2-7; TRBD2 aligns across 9 bases. Germline assignment: CDR1 KGHSH and CDR2 LQKENI. This CDR3 has 13 amino acids. The V segment lost 6 bases and the J segment 5 bases; nucleotides outside the gene matches: 5. This CDR3 is CASSPAGGDEQYF. DNA of the CDR3: TGTGCCAGCTCGCCAGCGGGAGGCGACGAGCAGTACTTC.

The gene calls are TRBV13 and TRBJ2-1; 9 bases agree with TRBD1. Germline values: CDR1 PRHDT, CDR2 FYEKMQ (reference sequence). CDR3 size: 17 residues. The trim removed 4 bases at V and 7 bases at J, leaving 14 bases unmatched. The CDR3 DNA is TGTGCCAGCAGCTCCCGAGCCCCGACAGGGGGGATGAATGAGCAGTTCTTC. Translated: CASSSRAPTGGMNEQFF.

This clone has a handful of counts. The CDR3 here is CASSQARQGNYGYTF. CDR3 DNA: TGCGCCAGCAGCCAAGCTAGACAGGGTAACTATGGCTACACCTTC. The chain combines TRBV4-3 with TRBJ1-2; 7 bases agree with TRBD1. V lost 1 base to trimming and J lost 1 base; unmatched junction nucleotides: 3. CDR3 size: 15 residues. Germline CDR1 and CDR2: LGHNA and YSLEER.

The chain joins TRBV6-5 to TRBJ1-3; no clear D. Germline CDR1 MNHEY, CDR2 SVGAGI. The CDR3 sequence is 12 residues long. V was cut by 8 bases and J by 4 bases, with 9 bases left in between. DNA of the CDR3: TGTGCCAGCCAGTCGCCCGGAAACACCATATATTTT. It is translated as CASQSPGNTIYF.

This chain connects TRBV12-3 or TRBV12-4 to TRBJ2-7; possibly TRBD2 for D (5 bases). The CDR3 spans 12 residues. The V and J ends lost 3 bases and 5 bases respectively, with 8 bases between them. The CDR3 reads CASSFRGNEQYF. Written as DNA, the CDR3 is TGTGCCAGCAGTTTTCGGGGTAACGAGCAGTACTTC.

V is TRBV15 and J is TRBJ2-7; D is ambiguous. Germline V gene lookup returns CDR1 LNHNV and CDR2 YYDKDF (reference sequence). V shed 0 bases and J shed 2 bases, with 11 bases lying between them. This CDR3 has 15 amino acids. CDR3 DNA: TGTGCCACCAGCAGAGATAGTGAGCTCACCTACGAGCAGTACTTC. Translated: CATSRDSELTYEQYF. Combining the CDR3 with reference TRBV15 and TRBJ2-7 gives the whole variable domain DAMVIQNPRYQVTQFGKPVTLSCSQTLNHNVMYWYQQKSSQAPKLLFHYYDKDFNNEADTPDNFQSRRPNTSFCFLDIRSPGLGDTAMYLCATSRDSELTYEQYFGPGTRLTVT.

The gene calls are TRBV5-1 and TRBJ1-6, with D maybe TRBD1 (6 bases). Trimming cost V 0 bases and J 10 bases, with 17 bases left between them. The CDR3 is 16 residues long. Germline-derived CDR1 and CDR2 are SGHRS and YFSETQ. The CDR3 loop is CASSLVGEGGSSPLHF. The CDR3 region has the DNA TGCGCCAGCAGCTTGGTCGGGGAAGGGGGAAGCTCACCCCTCCACTTT. Full variable domain (outside the CDR3, taken from reference TRBV5-1 and TRBJ1-6): KAGVTQTPRYLIKTRGQQVTLSCSPISGHRSVSWYQQTPGQGLQFLFEYFSETQRNKGNFPGRFSGRQFSNSRSEMNVSTLELGDSALYLCASSLVGEGGSSPLHFGNGTRLTVT.